These T cell receptor beta chains were read from a single sample in a study of identical twins. MiXCR, applied by TCRdb to the 5' RACE reads, yields one record per CDR3 protein. The sample carries 500,000 or so distinct CDR3 sequences, 13% to 15% recorded once. This sample also appeared in a second study, on yellow fever vaccine responses in identical twins.

The sequencing input was CD4+ T cells sorted from blood. The receptor set was obtained from a woman in her late teens or twenties in good health. Each CDR3 is given with its conserved first and last residue. A D gene is named only where the DNA matches it firmly. Part of the rows lack a size; the others show once, few, many or a class for expanded clones.

v_call	d_call	clone_size	j_call	cdr3_nt	cdr3_aa
TRBV7-7	NA	NA	TRBJ2-1	TGTGCTAGCAGCTTAGTCGGTTTCGGCGAGCAGTTCTTC	CASSLVGFGEQFF
TRBV12-3/TRBV12-4	NA	many	TRBJ1-5	TGTGCCAGCAGTTCGCTGCAGGGTGGCCAGCCCCAGCATTTT	CASSSLQGGQPQHF
TRBV7-2	NA	few	TRBJ2-5	TGTGCCAGCAGCCGTGGCACAGGGAAGGGTCAAGAGACCCAGTACTTC	CASSRGTGKGQETQYF
TRBV18	NA	few	TRBJ2-5	TGTGCCAGCTCACCATCGCAGCCGGGGGAGACCCAGTACTTC	CASSPSQPGETQYF
TRBV2	NA	NA	TRBJ1-4	TGTGCCAGCAGTGAACGGCCTGCCATTGGAAAACTGTTTTTT	CASSERPAIGKLFF
TRBV20-1	NA	NA	TRBJ2-7	TGCAGTGCTAGGACTAACGCCAACGAGCAGTACTTC	CSARTNANEQYF
TRBV3-1	NA	few	TRBJ2-4	TGTGCCAGCAGCCAAGCACCAGGATCCAAAAACATTCAGTACTTC	CASSQAPGSKNIQYF
TRBV5-1	TRBD2	NA	TRBJ2-1	TGCGCCAGCAGCCTCCCCGGGACTAGCGGGGACTACTCCTACAATGAGCAGTTCTTC	CASSLPGTSGDYSYNEQFF
TRBV7-3	TRBD1	NA	TRBJ1-1	TGTGCCAGCAGCCCCTCCCCGACAGGGAAGGGAGCTGAAGCTTTCTTT	CASSPSPTGKGAEAFF
TRBV3-1	TRBD2	few	TRBJ2-2	TGTGCCAGCAGCCCATATAGCGGGGGGAACACCGGGGAGCTGTTTTTT	CASSPYSGGNTGELFF
TRBV29-1	NA	NA	TRBJ2-2	TGCAGCGTCCCCTCGGGACCGAACACCGGGGAGCTGTTTTTT	CSVPSGPNTGELFF
TRBV9	NA	NA	TRBJ2-1	TGTGCCAGCAGCGTAGGTCGCAGCGTGTACTCCTACAATGAGCAGTTCTTC	CASSVGRSVYSYNEQFF
TRBV5-1	TRBD1	NA	TRBJ2-1	TGCGCCAGCAGCTCCCGGGACAGGGGAAACAATGAGCAGTTCTTC	CASSSRDRGNNEQFF
TRBV5-1	TRBD1	few	TRBJ2-7	TGCGCCAGCAGCTTTAACAGGGGCTCGGGGGAGCAGTACTTC	CASSFNRGSGEQYF
TRBV10-3	TRBD1	few	TRBJ2-1	TGTGCCATCAGGGGACAGGGCGACGGTGAGCAGTTCTTC	CAIRGQGDGEQFF
TRBV7-8	TRBD2	many	TRBJ2-1	TGTGCCAGCAGCTTGCTAAGCGGGGGGGGTTACAATGAGCAGTTCTTC	CASSLLSGGGYNEQFF
TRBV7-8	NA	many	TRBJ1-4	TGTGCCAGCAGCTCCCCACGGGCTGGGGGGCCGAACGTTGGAAAACTGTTTTTT	CASSSPRAGGPNVGKLFF
TRBV10-1	NA	few	TRBJ2-2	TGCGCCAGCAGTGAGTTGAACACCGGGGAGCTGTTTTTT	CASSELNTGELFF
TRBV6-2/TRBV6-3	TRBD2	few	TRBJ2-1	TGTGCCAGCAGCATATCGAGCGGGAGGGCCCTCAATGAGCAGTTCTTC	CASSISSGRALNEQFF
TRBV5-4	NA	few	TRBJ2-1	TGTGCCAGCAGCTTGGAGAGGGGAAGGGATCTCGAGCAGTTCTTC	CASSLERGRDLEQFF
TRBV20-1	TRBD2	NA	TRBJ2-3	TGCAGTGCCCAGGGACTAACTAGCACAGATACGCAGTATTTT	CSAQGLTSTDTQYF
TRBV6-2/TRBV6-3	TRBD2	NA	TRBJ2-1	TGTGCCAGCAAACCGGGGACTAGCGGTTACAATGAGCAGTTCTTC	CASKPGTSGYNEQFF